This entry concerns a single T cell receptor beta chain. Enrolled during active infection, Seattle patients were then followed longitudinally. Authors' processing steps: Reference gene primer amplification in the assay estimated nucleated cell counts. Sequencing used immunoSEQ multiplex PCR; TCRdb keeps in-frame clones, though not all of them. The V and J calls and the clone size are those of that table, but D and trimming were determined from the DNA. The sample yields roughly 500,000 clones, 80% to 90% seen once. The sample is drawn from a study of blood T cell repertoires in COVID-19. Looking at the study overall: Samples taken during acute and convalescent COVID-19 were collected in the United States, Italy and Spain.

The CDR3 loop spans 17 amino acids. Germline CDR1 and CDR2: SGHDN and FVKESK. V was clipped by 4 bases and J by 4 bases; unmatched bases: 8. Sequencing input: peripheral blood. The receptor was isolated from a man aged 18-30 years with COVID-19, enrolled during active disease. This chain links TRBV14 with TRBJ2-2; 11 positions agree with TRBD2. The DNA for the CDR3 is TGTGCCAGCAGCCCCTTAGCGGGAGGGCCCGTCACCGGGGAGCTGTTTTTT. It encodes CASSPLAGGPVTGELFF.